Listed below are T cell receptor beta chains from one sample, sequenced in a study of post-analysis software for immune sequencing data. TCRdb re-called the PCR reads through MiXCR, storing one row per CDR3 protein. Among 750,000 to 950,000 distinct CDR3 sequences listed, about 53% were seen once. Sequencing used blood. These TCRs come from a girl aged 10-17 years with multiple sclerosis. Each CDR3 is given with its conserved first and last residue.

V gene,J gene,CDR3 protein
TRBV10-3,TRBJ2-3,CAISVLAGEGDTQYF
TRBV12-3/TRBV12-4,TRBJ2-5,CASTPGTGQETQYF
TRBV7-9,TRBJ2-4,CASSPAPNIQYF
TRBV27,TRBJ2-7,CASSLTGRSEQHF
TRBV20-1,TRBJ2-6,CSAMGSVGHSGANVLTF
TRBV5-1,TRBJ2-1,CASSLLGRDINNEQFF
TRBV5-1,TRBJ2-3,CASSPGQGALGQYTDTQYF
TRBV29-1,TRBJ2-1,CSVAPGNEQFF
TRBV7-9,-,CASRQSGLEQYF
TRBV5-1,TRBJ2-1,CASGAEGGNEQFF
TRBV15,TRBJ2-5,CATSSQPKETQYF
TRBV11-2,TRBJ2-7,CASSLVDRGYEQYF
TRBV6-5,TRBJ2-5,CASKFGTSALYQETQYF
TRBV9,TRBJ2-3,CASSAFLGETDTQYF
TRBV29-1,TRBJ2-5,CSVARTGVRETQYF
TRBV10-3,TRBJ2-7,CAIKSSGSTIGVYEQYF
TRBV7-9,TRBJ2-7,CASSSTGFPKGTYEQYF
TRBV12-3/TRBV12-4,TRBJ2-5,CASSPGLAESETQYF
TRBV29-1,TRBJ2-3,CSVAPRTGGTDTQYF
TRBV3-1,TRBJ2-5,CASSQASTQETQYF
TRBV27,TRBJ2-1,CASSRLAAPNYNEQFF
TRBV11-2,TRBJ2-3,CASSLDPSGRTDTQYF
TRBV5-6,TRBJ1-6,CASSLLDRDNSPLHF
TRBV7-3,TRBJ2-3,CASSLEGAHTDTQYF
TRBV29-1,TRBJ2-5,CSVDRQTQYF
TRBV5-1,TRBJ2-5,CASSSSPSGGAETQYF
TRBV16,TRBJ1-5,CASSQLDRVGQPQHF
TRBV20-1,TRBJ1-2,CSAPSAWTSGYTF
TRBV7-3,-,CASSLIVGLGYEQYF
TRBV10-3,TRBJ2-7,CAIRRLAGEGYEQYF